This TCR beta chain was recorded in a study of naive and memory T cell subsets. This clonotype occurred many times. CDR3 length: 15 residues. CDR1 and CDR2 (germline): SGHNT, YYREEE (reference sequence). The V segment lost 2 bases and the J segment 7 bases; nucleotides outside the gene matches: 6. Separate alpha and beta amplification began at the second PCR step. CD4+ T cell IFNgamma after overnight CMV lysate exposure gave donor CMV status. After CD4 positive bead selection, the CD4-negative fraction gave CD8 T cells. Four subsets defined by CD45RA and CD27 were sorted after CD3, CD4, CD8 and live/dead staining. The beta constant-region primer was an equimolar mix of two oligonucleotides covering TRBC1 and TRBC2. One entry per CDR3 protein, called by TCRdb with MiXCR from the UMI-ligation and nested PCR reads. The sample records about 21,000 distinct CDR3 sequences, approximately 10% being singletons.

Input material: central memory CD8+ T cells from blood. The chain carries TRBV5-4 and TRBJ2-1; 10 bases match TRBD1. This TCR was sampled from a human donor in good health. CDR3 protein: CASSFRQGARNEQFF. The CDR3 region has the DNA TGTGCCAGCAGCTTTCGACAGGGGGCGAGGAATGAGCAGTTCTTC.